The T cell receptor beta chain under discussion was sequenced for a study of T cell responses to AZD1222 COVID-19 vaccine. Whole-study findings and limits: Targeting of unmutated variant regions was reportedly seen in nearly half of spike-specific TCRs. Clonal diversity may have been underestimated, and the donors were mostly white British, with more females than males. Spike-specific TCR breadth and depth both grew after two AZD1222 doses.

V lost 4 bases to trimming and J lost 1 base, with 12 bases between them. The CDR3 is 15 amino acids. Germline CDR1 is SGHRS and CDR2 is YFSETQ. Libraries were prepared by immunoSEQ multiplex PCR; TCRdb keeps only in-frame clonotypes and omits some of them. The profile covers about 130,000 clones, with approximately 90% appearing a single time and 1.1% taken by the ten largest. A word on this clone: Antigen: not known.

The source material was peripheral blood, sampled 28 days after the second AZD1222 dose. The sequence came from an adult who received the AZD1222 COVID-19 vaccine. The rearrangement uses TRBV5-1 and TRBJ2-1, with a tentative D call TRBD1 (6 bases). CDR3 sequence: CASSRGQTSYNEQFF. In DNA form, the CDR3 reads TGCGCCAGCAGCAGGGGACAAACGTCCTACAATGAGCAGTTCTTC.